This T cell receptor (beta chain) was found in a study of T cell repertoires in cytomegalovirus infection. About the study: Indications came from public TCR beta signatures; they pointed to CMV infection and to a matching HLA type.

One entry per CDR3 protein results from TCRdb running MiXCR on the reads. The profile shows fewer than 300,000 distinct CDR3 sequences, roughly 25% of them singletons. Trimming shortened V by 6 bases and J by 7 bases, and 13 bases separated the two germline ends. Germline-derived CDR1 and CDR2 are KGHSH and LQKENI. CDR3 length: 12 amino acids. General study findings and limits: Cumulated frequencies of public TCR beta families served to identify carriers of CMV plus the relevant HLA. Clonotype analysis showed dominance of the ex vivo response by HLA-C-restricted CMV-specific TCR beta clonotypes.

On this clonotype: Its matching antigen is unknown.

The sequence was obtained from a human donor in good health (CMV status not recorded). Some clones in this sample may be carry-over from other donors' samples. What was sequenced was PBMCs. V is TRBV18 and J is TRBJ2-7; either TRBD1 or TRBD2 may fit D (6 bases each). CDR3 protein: CASSPQGGEQYF. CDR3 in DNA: TGTGCCAGCTCGCCCCAAGGGGGGGAGCAGTACTTC.